This is a list of T cell receptor beta chains from one sample in a study of CD8+ T cells in alopecia areata. The repertoire was sequenced with immunoSEQ multiplex PCR; TCRdb's copy has only in-frame clones and lacks some. The sample lists more than 150,000 clones; around three fifths were seen once. Sequencing used CD4+ T cells sorted from blood, obtained at week 0. The receptors stem from a human donor with alopecia areata. The CDR3 runs from the conserved cysteine through the conserved F or W. A D gene is named only where the DNA matches it firmly. Clone size, where shown, is once, few, many, or a class for clones that have expanded.

clone size	D gene	J gene	V gene	CDR3 protein	CDR3 DNA
.	TRBD1	TRBJ1-2	TRBV29-1	CSVEGGQGNYGYTF	TGCAGCGTTGAGGGGGGACAGGGGAACTATGGCTACACCTTC
.	.	TRBJ2-1	TRBV29-1	CSFWYNEQFF	TGCAGCTTTTGGTACAATGAGCAGTTCTTC
.	.	TRBJ1-2	TRBV30	CAWIYKTATAGNYGYTF	TGTGCCTGGATATACAAGACAGCGACGGCGGGGAACTATGGCTACACCTTC
few	TRBD1	TRBJ2-7	TRBV6-1	CASSEADRELYEQYF	TGTGCCAGCAGTGAAGCTGACAGGGAGCTCTACGAGCAGTACTTC
.	.	TRBJ2-6	TRBV18	CASSQQGSGANVLTF	TGTGCCAGCTCACAGCAGGGTAGTGGGGCCAACGTCCTGACTTTC
.	.	TRBJ2-3	TRBV7-9	CASSSPGGAADTQYF	TGTGCCAGCAGCTCCCCGGGCGGGGCAGCGGATACGCAGTATTTT
few	.	TRBJ1-2	TRBV14	CASSQNLAGYTF	TGTGCCAGCAGCCAAAATTTAGCTGGCTACACCTTC
.	.	TRBJ2-4	TRBV5-1	CASSLVQGGHIQYF	TGCGCCAGCAGCTTGGTCCAAGGGGGGCACATTCAGTACTTC
.	.	TRBJ1-2	TRBV7-2	CASSQLGTLNYGYTF	TGTGCCAGCAGCCAACTCGGGACACTAAACTATGGCTACACCTTC
.	TRBD1	TRBJ1-2	TRBV9	CASSPRDRYRYGYTF	TGTGCCAGCAGCCCCCGGGACAGATATCGTTATGGCTACACCTTC
.	TRBD1	TRBJ1-2	TRBV6-5	CASSWAGGNYGYTF	TGTGCCAGCAGTTGGGCAGGGGGCAACTATGGCTACACCTTC
few	TRBD1	TRBJ1-1	TRBV29-1	CSVSRGRTEAFF	TGCAGCGTTTCCAGGGGGCGGACTGAAGCTTTCTTT
many	.	TRBJ1-1	TRBV7-9	CASSGTDILNTEAFF	TGTGCCAGCAGCGGCACGGACATTCTAAACACTGAAGCTTTCTTT
.	.	TRBJ1-1	TRBV4-2	CASSQRGAAAFF	TGTGCCAGCAGCCAACGGGGGGCTGCGGCTTTCTTT
.	TRBD2	TRBJ2-3	TRBV29-1	CSALRRSGTSGGKPFETDTQYF	TGCAGCGCGTTACGGAGGTCTGGGACTAGCGGGGGGAAACCCTTTGAGACAGATACGCAGTATTTT
.	TRBD1	TRBJ1-2	TRBV2	CASTPPQGVGYGYTF	TGTGCCAGCACCCCGCCACAGGGGGTTGGCTATGGCTACACCTTC
.	.	TRBJ2-1	TRBV5-1	CASSRGSRTDPYNEQFF	TGCGCCAGCAGCAGGGGGTCTAGGACAGACCCCTACAATGAGCAGTTCTTC
.	TRBD2	TRBJ2-5	TRBV9	CASSVLAGGHETQYF	TGTGCCAGCAGCGTTCTAGCGGGGGGGCATGAGACCCAGTACTTC
.	.	TRBJ1-4	TRBV7-2	CASSQWGTNEKLFF	TGTGCCAGCAGCCAATGGGGGACTAATGAAAAACTGTTTTTT
.	.	TRBJ1-2	TRBV7-9	CASSFTGTNGYTF	TGTGCCAGCAGCTTTACAGGGACTAATGGCTACACCTTC
.	TRBD1	TRBJ2-7	TRBV2	CASKTGGSYEQYF	TGTGCCAGCAAAACAGGGGGCTCGTACGAGCAGTACTTC
.	.	TRBJ1-6	TRBV15	CATSSQDSPLHF	TGTGCCACCAGCAGCCAGGATTCACCCCTCCACTTT
few	.	TRBJ2-7	TRBV5-1	CASRPRSRTYEQYF	TGCGCCAGCAGACCGCGGAGCAGGACCTACGAGCAGTACTTC
few	TRBD1	TRBJ1-5	TRBV4-1	CASTLKDRGNQPQHF	TGCGCCAGCACCCTAAAAGACAGGGGTAATCAGCCCCAGCATTTT
few	TRBD1	TRBJ1-2	TRBV6-1	CASRGTGRDGYTF	TGTGCCAGCAGGGGGACAGGGAGGGACGGCTACACCTTC